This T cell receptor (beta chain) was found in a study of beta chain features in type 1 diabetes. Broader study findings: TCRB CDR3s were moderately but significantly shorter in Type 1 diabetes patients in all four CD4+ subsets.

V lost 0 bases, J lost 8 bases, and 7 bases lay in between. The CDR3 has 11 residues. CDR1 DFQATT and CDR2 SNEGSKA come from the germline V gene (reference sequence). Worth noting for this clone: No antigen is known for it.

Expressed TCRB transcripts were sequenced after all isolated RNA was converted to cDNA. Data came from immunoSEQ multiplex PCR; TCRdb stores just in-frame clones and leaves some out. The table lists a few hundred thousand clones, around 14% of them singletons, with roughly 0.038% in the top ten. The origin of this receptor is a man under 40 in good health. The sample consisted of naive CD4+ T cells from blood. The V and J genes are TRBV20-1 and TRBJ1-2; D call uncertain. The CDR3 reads CSARDSTGYTF. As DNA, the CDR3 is TGCAGTGCTAGAGATTCGACGGGCTACACCTTC.